Listed below are T cell receptor beta chains from one sample, sequenced in a study of CD8 T cells in Susac syndrome. TCRdb passed the immunoSEQ multiplex PCR reads through MiXCR, listing each CDR3 protein once. The sample has 75,000 or so distinct CDR3 sequences, 90% to 95% seen once. The specimen was CD8+ T cells from PBMCs. The receptor source for this set is a human donor with Susac syndrome. The CDR3 runs from the conserved cysteine through the conserved F or W. A D gene is named only where the DNA matches it firmly. For some rows the clone size is stated as once, few or many, or as a class when expanded; others skip it.

d_gene	j_gene	abundance	v_gene	CDR3nt	CDR3aa
NA	TRBJ1-3	NA	TRBV28	TGTGCCAGCAGTTTGGGGACTGCAGGAAACACCATATATTTT	CASSLGTAGNTIYF
NA	TRBJ2-4	NA	TRBV23-1	TGCGCCAGCAGTTCCCGACAGAACGTTAGACTACTAGCCAAAAACATTCAGTACTTC	CASSSRQNVRLLAKNIQYF
NA	TRBJ1-5	NA	TRBV4-1	TGCGCCAGCAGCTTCTCGACGGAGTCTGGGCAGCCCCAGCATTTT	CASSFSTESGQPQHF
NA	TRBJ1-2	NA	TRBV9	TGTGCCAGCAGCGGATACCAGACAGGAAACTATGGCTACACCTTC	CASSGYQTGNYGYTF
TRBD2	TRBJ2-7	NA	TRBV4-3	TGCGCCAGCAGCCAAGATATACGGGAGGGCCTCCTCGAGCAGTACTTC	CASSQDIREGLLEQYF
NA	TRBJ2-7	NA	TRBV6-6	TGTGCCAGCAGTTTGACAGGTGGCGAGCAGTACTTC	CASSLTGGEQYF
NA	TRBJ2-2	NA	TRBV7-7	TGTGCCAGCAGCTTAGGGGCTAGCATCGGGGAGCTGTTTTTT	CASSLGASIGELFF
NA	TRBJ1-5	NA	TRBV4-1	TGCGCCAGCAGCCCGGGGACGGGCAATCAGCCCCAGCATTTT	CASSPGTGNQPQHF
TRBD1	TRBJ1-1	NA	TRBV5-6	TGTGCCAGCAGCTTGGAAACGGGACAGGGTGACACTGAAGCTTTCTTT	CASSLETGQGDTEAFF
TRBD1	TRBJ2-7	NA	TRBV3-1	TGTGCCAGCGGACCCGGGACAGGAAGCACGTACGAGCAGTACTTC	CASGPGTGSTYEQYF
NA	TRBJ1-1	NA	TRBV12-3/TRBV12-4	TGTGCCAGCGTTATCGAGAACACTGAAGCTTTCTTT	CASVIENTEAFF
NA	TRBJ1-4	NA	TRBV19	TGTGCCAGTAGCCCCTACGAAGACCTTAATGAAAAACTGTTTTTT	CASSPYEDLNEKLFF
NA	TRBJ2-1	NA	TRBV19	TGTGCCAGTAAGAGAAAGGGCCATGAGCAGTTCTTC	CASKRKGHEQFF
NA	TRBJ2-2	few	TRBV24-1	TGTGCCACCAGTGATTTTGTAGGCCTACGTCCCGGGGAGCTGTTTTTT	CATSDFVGLRPGELFF
NA	TRBJ1-2	NA	TRBV12-3/TRBV12-4	TGTGCCAGCAGTTTCGGCAGAGCGATTTACACCTTC	CASSFGRAIYTF
NA	TRBJ2-1	NA	TRBV24-1	TGTGCCACCAGTGATTTTAGGACGGAGCAGTTCTTC	CATSDFRTEQFF
NA	TRBJ2-5	NA	TRBV27	TGTGCCAGCAGTTTACAGGGTCAATGGGAGACCCAGTACTTC	CASSLQGQWETQYF
NA	TRBJ1-1	NA	TRBV29-1	TGCAGCGTTGAAGATCCGGGGGGGATAGAAGCTTTCTTT	CSVEDPGGIEAFF
NA	TRBJ1-5	NA	TRBV5-1	TGCGCCAGCAGCTTAGACGGTGGCAATCAGCCCCAGCATTTT	CASSLDGGNQPQHF
TRBD2	TRBJ2-1	NA	TRBV7-8	TGTGCTGGGACGGGAGGGTCCTACAATGAGCAGTTCTTC	CAGTGGSYNEQFF
NA	TRBJ2-1	NA	TRBV7-3	TGTGCCAGCAGCAAGAACGACCAACTCCGCTACAATGAGCAGTTCTTC	CASSKNDQLRYNEQFF
TRBD1	TRBJ2-7	once	TRBV20-1	TGCAGTGCGTATACAGGGGGCTATAAATCAGAGCAGTACTTC	CSAYTGGYKSEQYF
TRBD1	TRBJ2-7	NA	TRBV7-8	TGTGCCAGCAGCCTCCGGGACAGGGTATACGAGCAGTACTTC	CASSLRDRVYEQYF
NA	TRBJ2-7	NA	TRBV28	TGTGCCAGCAGCTCAGACAGGACCTACGAGCAGTACTTC	CASSSDRTYEQYF
TRBD2	TRBJ2-1	NA	TRBV7-3	TGTGCCAGCAGCTTGGCGGGAGGGCCTGTTGAGCAGTTCTTC	CASSLAGGPVEQFF
NA	TRBJ2-7	NA	TRBV25-1	TGTGCCGTCAATACAGGGAACGCCTACGAGCAGTACTTC	CAVNTGNAYEQYF
NA	TRBJ1-5	NA	TRBV4-3	TGCGCCAGCAGCCAAGTCTTCGACAGCCCCAATCAGCCCCAGCATTTT	CASSQVFDSPNQPQHF
NA	TRBJ2-2	NA	TRBV24-1	TGTGCCGCCGGGACGACGAACACCGGGGAGCTGTTTTTT	CAAGTTNTGELFF
NA	TRBJ2-1	NA	TRBV29-1	TGCAGCGTTGAAGAGAGGGCCCTCTACAATGAGCAGTTCTTC	CSVEERALYNEQFF
NA	TRBJ2-1	once	TRBV11-2	TGTGCCAGCAGCTTTCGGGGGCGGGTCTTCTACAATGAGCAGTTCTTC	CASSFRGRVFYNEQFF
NA	TRBJ1-2	NA	TRBV27	TGTGCCAGTTGGGAAGTGGGCTCCTATGGCTACACCTTC	CASWEVGSYGYTF
NA	TRBJ2-3	NA	TRBV4-3	TGCGCCAGCAGCCAAGACCCCGAGACAGATACGCAGTATTTT	CASSQDPETDTQYF
NA	TRBJ2-6	NA	TRBV15	TGTGCCACCAGCAGAGTGTGGATCGCTGGGGCCAACGTCCTGACTTTC	CATSRVWIAGANVLTF
TRBD2	TRBJ2-5	once	TRBV29-1	TGCAGCGTAAAGGAGGGGACTAGTTCCCAAGAGACCCAGTACTTC	CSVKEGTSSQETQYF
TRBD1	TRBJ2-1	NA	TRBV9	TGTGCCAGCAGCGCCGCCGGGACAGGGGATGGTGAGCAGTTCTTC	CASSAAGTGDGEQFF
NA	TRBJ2-5	medium-sized	TRBV13	TGTGCCAGCAGCTTAGGACAGCCCCAAGAGACCCAGTACTTC	CASSLGQPQETQYF
TRBD1	TRBJ2-1	NA	TRBV7-9	TGTGCCAGCAGCTTCACCGGGACAGGGTGGAATGAGCAGTTCTTC	CASSFTGTGWNEQFF
NA	TRBJ2-5	NA	TRBV7-2	TGTGCCAGCAGTTCCGACAACCAAGAGACCCAGTACTTC	CASSSDNQETQYF
NA	TRBJ1-1	NA	TRBV3-1	TGTGCCAGCAGCCAAGTCTGGGGAACTGAAGCTTTCTTT	CASSQVWGTEAFF
NA	TRBJ1-3	NA	TRBV13	TGTGCCAGCAGCTTTTCGACAGTTGACACCATATATTTT	CASSFSTVDTIYF
NA	TRBJ1-1	once	TRBV9	TGTGCCAGCAGCGTAGGTGGATCAGGGGAAGCTTTCTTT	CASSVGGSGEAFF
TRBD2	TRBJ2-7	NA	TRBV5-6	TGTGCCAGCAGCTTGAACAGGGGGACTAGCGGGAGAGTCTACGAGCAGTACTTC	CASSLNRGTSGRVYEQYF
NA	TRBJ1-5	NA	TRBV2	TGTGCCAGCAGTTTTCCCAGCTCAGGAAAGCCCCAGCATTTT	CASSFPSSGKPQHF
TRBD1	TRBJ1-1	once	TRBV12-3/TRBV12-4	TGTGCCAGCAGTTTACCGGACAGGGGAGAAGTTTGGGACACTGAAGCTTTCTTT	CASSLPDRGEVWDTEAFF
NA	TRBJ2-2	NA	TRBV6-5	TGTGCCAGCAGTTACTCATTATCCGGGGAGCTGTTTTTT	CASSYSLSGELFF
TRBD2	TRBJ2-5	NA	TRBV24-1	TGTGCCACCAGCGCGGGGGGGTGGGAGACCCAGTACTTC	CATSAGGWETQYF
TRBD2	TRBJ2-2	NA	TRBV28	TGTGCCAGCAGACTCCTAGCGGGAGGATTGTACGGGGAGCTGTTTTTT	CASRLLAGGLYGELFF
NA	TRBJ2-1	NA	TRBV4-3	TGCGCCAGCAGCCAAGATCATACAGAATACAATGAGCAGTTCTTC	CASSQDHTEYNEQFF
NA	TRBJ1-1	NA	TRBV28	TGTGCCAGCAGTTTGTTAAGGGGCGGTCAGCCTGAAGCTTTCTTT	CASSLLRGGQPEAFF
NA	TRBJ2-7	NA	TRBV29-1	TGCAGCGTTACAGTCGACTCCTACGAGCAGTACTTC	CSVTVDSYEQYF
TRBD1	TRBJ2-5	once	TRBV15	TGTGCCACCAGGGTCGCTCCGGGACAGGGAGAGACCCAGTACTTC	CATRVAPGQGETQYF
NA	TRBJ2-2	NA	TRBV5-1	TGCGCCAGCCAGGGTACCGGGGAGCTGTTTTTT	CASQGTGELFF
NA	TRBJ2-5	NA	TRBV5-1	TGCGCCAGCAGCTCGTCAGCGGCTCTCCAAGAGACCCAGTACTTC	CASSSSAALQETQYF
TRBD2	TRBJ2-7	NA	TRBV7-9	TGTGCCAGCAGCTCGGGACTAGCAGGCGAGCAGTACTTC	CASSSGLAGEQYF